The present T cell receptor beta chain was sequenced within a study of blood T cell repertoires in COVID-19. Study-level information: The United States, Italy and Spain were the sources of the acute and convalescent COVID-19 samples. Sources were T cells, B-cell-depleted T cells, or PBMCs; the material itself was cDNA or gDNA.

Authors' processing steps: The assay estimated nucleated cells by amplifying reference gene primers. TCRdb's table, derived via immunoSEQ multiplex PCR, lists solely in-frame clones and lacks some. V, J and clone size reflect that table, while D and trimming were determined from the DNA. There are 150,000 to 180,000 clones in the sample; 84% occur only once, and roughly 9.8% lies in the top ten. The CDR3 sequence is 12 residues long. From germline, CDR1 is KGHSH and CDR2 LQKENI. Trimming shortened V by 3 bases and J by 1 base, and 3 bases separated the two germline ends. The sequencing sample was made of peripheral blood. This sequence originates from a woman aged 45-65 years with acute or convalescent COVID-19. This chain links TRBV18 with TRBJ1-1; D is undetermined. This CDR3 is CASSPQNTEAFF. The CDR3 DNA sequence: TGTGCCAGCTCACCTCAGAACACTGAAGCTTTCTTT. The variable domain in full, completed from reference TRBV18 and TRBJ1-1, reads NAGVMQNPRHLVRRRGQEARLRCSPMKGHSHVYWYRQLPEEGLKFMVYLQKENIIDESGMPKERFSAEFPKEGPSILRIQQVVRGDSAAYFCASSPQNTEAFFGQGTRLTVV.